The 23 T cell receptor beta chains below all came from one sample that was sequenced in a study of beta chain features in type 1 diabetes. cDNA synthesis used the whole RNA isolate, giving expressed TCRB sequences. TCRdb's copy holds only in-frame clones and misses some; the assay was immunoSEQ multiplex PCR. The sample has roughly 610,000 clones, roughly 16% seen once; the top ten hold more than 0.08%. What was sequenced was naive CD4+ T cells from blood. The source is a man between 18 and 35 years old in good health.

J is TRBJ1-2 and V is TRBV10-3; TRBD1 matches at 7 bases. Unmatched junction bases numbered 13, after V lost 11 bases and J lost 7 bases. Germline CDR1 ENHRY, CDR2 SYGVKD. The CDR3 covers 13 residues. The CDR3 coding sequence is TGTGCCGCAGGGGGACCCCAGGCGCTTGGCTACACCTTC. This gives the protein CAAGGPQALGYTF.

This clone was counted between two and nine times. The J gene is TRBJ2-3, the V gene TRBV27; a possible D gene is TRBD1 (6 bases). Germline-derived CDR1 and CDR2 are MNHEY and SMNVEV (reference sequence). V lost 4 bases to trimming and J lost 2 bases, with 13 bases between them. The CDR3 sequence is 15 residues long. In nucleotides, the CDR3 is TGTGCCAGCAGTTCCCGGACAGCTTACACAGATACGCAGTATTTT. Amino acids: CASSSRTAYTDTQYF.

This clone was detected a few times. This chain links TRBV15 with TRBJ1-2; D might be TRBD1 (5 bases). The CDR3 runs to 14 residues. V shed 5 bases and J shed 1 base, with 11 bases lying between them. Germline CDR1 LNHNV, CDR2 YYDKDF (reference sequence). The CDR3 DNA sequence: TGTGCCACCAGCCTTATACAGGATAACTATGGCTACACCTTC. This sequence encodes CATSLIQDNYGYTF.

The chain combines TRBV19 with TRBJ2-2; a possible D gene is TRBD2 (5 bases). This CDR3 comprises 16 residues. Germline assignment: CDR1 LNHDA and CDR2 SQIVND (reference sequence). Trimming cost V 6 bases and J 3 bases, with 17 bases left between them. Here the CDR3 DNA reads TGTGCCAGTAGAAAAGGGCTAGCACGGGACACCGGGGAGCTGTTTTTT. It translates to CASRKGLARDTGELFF.

This clone showed up just a few times. This chain uses TRBV18 with TRBJ2-6; D uncertain. Trimming took off 1 base at V and 0 bases at J, with 7 bases between the two ends. Looked up from germline, CDR1 is KGHSH and CDR2 is LQKENI. The CDR3 is 16 residues long. The DNA of the CDR3 is TGTGCCAGCTCACCACTCGGGTTCTCTGGGGCCAACGTCCTGACTTTC. Translating it yields CASSPLGFSGANVLTF.

There are a few counts of this clone. V and J are TRBV28 and TRBJ2-5; 8 positions agree with TRBD2. CDR3 size: 15 residues. The V and J ends lost 1 base and 3 bases, in that order; junction bases with no gene match: 4. CDR1 and CDR2 (germline): MDHEN, SYDVKM. The CDR3 region is CASSLSSAGEETQYF. DNA for the CDR3: TGTGCCAGCAGTTTATCGTCAGCGGGAGAAGAGACCCAGTACTTC.

In this sample, this clone turned up a few times. J is TRBJ2-5 and V is TRBV5-1; D might be TRBD1 (5 bases). V dropped 0 bases and J dropped 4 bases, with 16 bases sitting between them. The length of the CDR3 is 16 residues. Germline lookup yields CDR1 SGHRS and CDR2 YFSETQ. CDR3 in DNA: TGCGCCAGCAGCTTGGAAAGGTTCAGGGCAGGAGAGACCCAGTACTTC. Translated: CASSLERFRAGETQYF.

This clone was picked up a small number of times. The chain couples TRBV5-6 to TRBJ2-3; D is unresolved. Germline-derived CDR1 and CDR2 are SGHDT and YYEEEE. V was clipped by 1 base and J by 0 bases, with 9 bases between them. The CDR3 spans 15 residues. Here the CDR3 DNA reads TGTGCCAGCAGCTTGTACATTTCTAGCACAGATACGCAGTATTTT. This encodes CASSLYISSTDTQYF.

The chain joins TRBV27 to TRBJ2-3; 10 nucleotides align to TRBD2. The J segment lost 5 bases and the V segment lost 5 bases, leaving 4 bases of the junction unmatched. This CDR3 has 14 residues. Germline assignment: CDR1 MNHEY and CDR2 SMNVEV (reference sequence). The CDR3: CASSKRGGEDTQYF. DNA for the CDR3: TGTGCCAGCAGTAAGCGGGGGGGCGAAGATACGCAGTATTTT.

The V gene is TRBV4-1, the J gene TRBJ2-7; perhaps D is TRBD1 or TRBD2 (6 bases each). V was trimmed by 4 bases and J by 3 bases, leaving 19 bases between them. CDR1 is MGHRA, CDR2 YSYEKL, per germline. This CDR3 contains 16 residues. The CDR3 DNA follows: TGCGCCAGCAGCCCAATCGACAGGAGGGCTCTCTACGAGCAGTACTTC. It yields the protein CASSPIDRRALYEQYF.

V usage is TRBV30 and J usage is TRBJ2-7; 8 nucleotides agree with TRBD2. Germline values: CDR1 GTSNPN, CDR2 SVGIG (reference sequence). This CDR3 region has 13 residues. J was trimmed by 3 bases and V by 2 bases; bases with no gene match: 3. This CDR3 is CAWSISGVYEQYF. The DNA of the CDR3 is TGTGCCTGGAGTATTAGCGGGGTCTACGAGCAGTACTTC. The full variable domain, with the rest looked up from reference TRBV30 and TRBJ2-7, is SQTIHQWPATLVQPVGSPLSLECTVEGTSNPNLYWYRQAAGRGLQLLFYSVGIGQISSEVPQNLSASRPQDRQFILSSKKLLLSDSGFYLCAWSISGVYEQYFGPGTRLTVT.

This clone was recorded many times. V gene TRBV10-3 combines with J gene TRBJ1-1; no clear D gene. Germline loops: CDR1 ENHRY, CDR2 SYGVKD. The CDR3 is 15 amino acids. V lost 3 bases and J 11 bases, leaving 22 bases between the germline ends. CDR3 nucleotide sequence: TGTGCCATCAGTGATGACGTCCGCCGCCGGACCTGGGCTTTCTTT. Translation: CAISDDVRRRTWAFF.

This chain links TRBV10-3 with TRBJ1-2; D perhaps matches TRBD1 (6 bases). Germline assignment: CDR1 ENHRY and CDR2 SYGVKD. CDR3 length equals 13 residues. The V gene lost 0 bases and the J gene lost 5 bases, with 7 bases spanning the gap. The CDR3 here is CAISESGGYGYTF. As DNA, the CDR3 is TGTGCCATCAGTGAGTCAGGGGGATATGGCTACACCTTC.

The chain employs TRBV5-4 and TRBJ1-6; D not certain. V was shortened by 0 bases and J by 7 bases, with 8 bases between the two germline ends. Germline CDR1 reads SGHNT; CDR2 reads YYREEE (reference sequence). This CDR3 region has 14 residues. CDR3 amino acids: CASSLAQANSPLHF. CDR3 DNA: TGTGCCAGCAGCTTGGCCCAGGCCAATTCACCCCTCCACTTT.

This clone was seen a handful of times. The gene calls are TRBV10-3 and TRBJ2-3, with no clear D. The germline V and J ends were trimmed by 6 bases and 8 bases, with 15 bases remaining between them. Germline V lookup: CDR1 ENHRY, CDR2 SYGVKD. This CDR3 contains 13 residues. CDR3: CAISNTSTGTQYF. In DNA form, the CDR3 reads TGTGCCATCAGCAATACCTCGACCGGTACGCAGTATTTT.

The rearrangement joins TRBV2 to TRBJ2-1; 8 nucleotides align to TRBD2. This CDR3 comprises 12 residues. Losses at the gene ends were 4 bases for V and 16 bases for J; bases not matched to a gene: 9. From germline, CDR1 is SNHLY and CDR2 FYNNEI. The CDR3 spells CASSGGRGGTFF. CDR3 DNA sequence: TGTGCCAGCAGTGGAGGACGGGGGGGCACTTTCTTC.

V is TRBV9 and J is TRBJ2-1, with D possibly being TRBD1 or TRBD2 (5 bases each). The V end was cut by 0 bases, the J end by 1 base, with 14 bases between. From germline, CDR1 is SGDLS and CDR2 YYNGEE. The CDR3 extends over 17 amino acids. The CDR3 DNA is TGTGCCAGCAGCGTAGACGGGGACCGACGATCCTACAATGAGCAGTTCTTC. As protein: CASSVDGDRRSYNEQFF.

A word on this clone: The sample carries other DNA sequences with the same CDR3. This sequence joins TRBV30 and TRBJ1-5; no definite D call. CDR1 is GTSNPN and CDR2 is SVGIG in the germline V gene (reference sequence). The CDR3 totals 15 residues. Trimming cost V 0 bases and J 1 base, with 10 bases left between them. CDR3 nucleotides: TGTGCCTGGAGTGTAGCTGGTCTCAGCAATCAGCCCCAGCATTTT. Translating gives CAWSVAGLSNQPQHF. Full variable domain (rest looked up from reference TRBV30 and TRBJ1-5): SQTIHQWPATLVQPVGSPLSLECTVEGTSNPNLYWYRQAAGRGLQLLFYSVGIGQISSEVPQNLSASRPQDRQFILSSKKLLLSDSGFYLCAWSVAGLSNQPQHFGDGTRLSIL.

This clone was seen a handful of times. V usage is TRBV9 and J usage is TRBJ2-4, with TRBD1 identical over 7 bases. CDR1 and CDR2 from the germline V gene are SGDLS and YYNGEE. Trimming removed 0 bases from V and 4 bases from J; junction bases left unmatched: 4. This CDR3 has 15 amino acids. The CDR3 protein is CASSVGGTAKNIQYF. The DNA for the CDR3 is TGTGCCAGCAGCGTAGGGGGGACAGCTAAAAACATTCAGTACTTC. Drawing the rest from reference TRBV9 and TRBJ2-4, the complete variable domain is DSGVTQTPKHLITATGQRVTLRCSPRSGDLSVYWYQQSLDQGLQFLIQYYNGEERAKGNILERFSAQQFPDLHSELNLSSLELGDSALYFCASSVGGTAKNIQYFGAGTRLSVL.

This clone was found a few times. This sequence joins TRBV7-2 and TRBJ1-4; D perhaps matches TRBD1 (6 bases). This CDR3 spans 13 amino acids. Trimming left V 3 bases short and J 7 bases short, with 9 bases between. Germline CDR1 is SGHTA and CDR2 is FQGNSA. The chain's CDR3 is CASSFGQLEKLFF. The DNA of the CDR3 is TGTGCCAGCAGCTTTGGACAGCTTGAAAAACTGTTTTTT.

V and J are TRBV7-2 and TRBJ2-5, with 16 bases matching TRBD2. CDR1 is SGHTA, CDR2 FQGNSA, per germline. V shed 5 bases and J 5 bases; nucleotides not matched to a gene: 11. The CDR3 sequence is 18 residues long. The DNA of the CDR3 is TGTGCCAGCAGCCAGGGGGGACTAGCGGGAGGGAGATGGGAGACCCAGTACTTC. It codes for CASSQGGLAGGRWETQYF.

The chain is built from TRBV6-5 and TRBJ2-2; 8 bases are a match to TRBD1. The germline CDR1 and CDR2 sequences are MNHEY and SVGAGI. This CDR3 spans 15 amino acids. V lost 7 bases to trimming and J lost 4 bases; unmatched junction nucleotides: 8. Here the CDR3 reads CASKPGQDVTGELFF. CDR3 in DNA: TGTGCCAGCAAACCGGGACAGGATGTCACCGGGGAGCTGTTTTTT.

In this sample, this clone turned up a few times. This CDR3 is also generated by other DNA sequences in the sample. The chain is built from TRBV20-1 and TRBJ2-5; D remains ambiguous. The ends were cut back, 3 bases at V and 3 bases at J, with 5 bases in the middle. Germline V lookup: CDR1 DFQATT, CDR2 SNEGSKA (reference sequence). CDR3 size: 11 residues. The CDR3 spells CSASRKETQYF. The CDR3, as DNA: TGCAGTGCTAGTCGCAAAGAGACCCAGTACTTC.